The rows below give T cell receptor beta chains drawn from one sample of a study of identical twins. TCRdb used MiXCR to reprocess the 5' RACE reads, holding one entry per CDR3 protein. The table has 540,000 or so distinct CDR3 sequences, 20% to 25% seen once. These same records also appear under a second study, on yellow fever vaccine responses in identical twins.

Sequenced: CD4+ T cells sorted from blood. These receptors all stem from a young woman in good health. Each CDR3 is given with its conserved first and last residue. The order of the fields is V gene, D gene, J gene, clone size, CDR3 DNA, CDR3 protein. The D gene is left open where the match is weak. Size is stated for part of the rows, as once, few or many counts, or as a class when the clone is expanded.

V gene: TRBV12-3/TRBV12-4
D gene: .
J gene: TRBJ2-5
clone size: few
CDR3 DNA: TGTGCCAGCAGTTTGAGTCTAACACAAGAGACCCAGTACTTC
CDR3 protein: CASSLSLTQETQYF

V gene: TRBV20-1
D gene: .
J gene: TRBJ2-1
clone size: few
CDR3 DNA: TGCAGTGCTGGAGGGGGGGACAGCCGCTACAATGAGCAGTTCTTC
CDR3 protein: CSAGGGDSRYNEQFF

V gene: TRBV6-1
D gene: .
J gene: TRBJ1-6
clone size: few
CDR3 DNA: TGTGCCAGCAGGGCGGGAGGACCTAATTCACCCCTCCACTTT
CDR3 protein: CASRAGGPNSPLHF

V gene: TRBV12-3/TRBV12-4
D gene: .
J gene: TRBJ1-5
clone size: many
CDR3 DNA: TGTGCCAGCAGTTTCGGGGATCAGCCCCAGCATTTT
CDR3 protein: CASSFGDQPQHF

V gene: TRBV20-1
D gene: TRBD1
J gene: TRBJ2-5
clone size: few
CDR3 DNA: TGCAGTGCCAATGGACAGGGCGGAGAGACCCAGTACTTC
CDR3 protein: CSANGQGGETQYF

V gene: TRBV4-2
D gene: .
J gene: TRBJ2-3
clone size: few
CDR3 DNA: TGTGCCAGCAGCGGTCGCGACGTGCGGGCAGATACGCAGTATTTT
CDR3 protein: CASSGRDVRADTQYF

V gene: TRBV4-1
D gene: .
J gene: TRBJ2-3
clone size: many
CDR3 DNA: TGCGCCAGCAGCCAGACAGCTACAGATACGCAGTATTTT
CDR3 protein: CASSQTATDTQYF

V gene: TRBV29-1
D gene: TRBD1
J gene: TRBJ1-2
clone size: .
CDR3 DNA: TGCAGCGTTGCAGACAGGGCGTCTGGCTACACCTTC
CDR3 protein: CSVADRASGYTF

V gene: TRBV3-1
D gene: TRBD2
J gene: TRBJ2-1
clone size: few
CDR3 DNA: TGTGCCAGCAGCCAACGCGGGGGAGGGAATGAGCAGTTCTTC
CDR3 protein: CASSQRGGGNEQFF

V gene: TRBV6-5
D gene: TRBD2
J gene: TRBJ2-7
clone size: .
CDR3 DNA: TGTGCCAGCAGTACTAGTAGCGGGAGGGTAAGAGAGCAGTACTTC
CDR3 protein: CASSTSSGRVREQYF

V gene: TRBV14
D gene: TRBD2
J gene: TRBJ2-3
clone size: few
CDR3 DNA: TGTGCCAGCAGCCAAGGACTAGCGGGAGGCTATAGAGATACGCAGTATTTT
CDR3 protein: CASSQGLAGGYRDTQYF

V gene: TRBV3-1
D gene: .
J gene: TRBJ2-7
clone size: many
CDR3 DNA: TGTGCCAGCAGCCGGACGCTTACCTACGAGCAGTACTTC
CDR3 protein: CASSRTLTYEQYF

V gene: TRBV20-1
D gene: .
J gene: TRBJ2-1
clone size: few
CDR3 DNA: TGCAGTGCCCGAAGCAGGGATGAGCAGTTCTTC
CDR3 protein: CSARSRDEQFF

V gene: TRBV6-6
D gene: .
J gene: TRBJ2-6
clone size: .
CDR3 DNA: TGTGCCAGCAGACAAGTATATGGGGCCAACGTCCTGACTTTC
CDR3 protein: CASRQVYGANVLTF

V gene: TRBV2
D gene: .
J gene: TRBJ1-2
clone size: few
CDR3 DNA: TGTGCCAGCAGTGCCGTCTCTACCGGCCCCTATGGCTACACCTTC
CDR3 protein: CASSAVSTGPYGYTF

V gene: TRBV11-2
D gene: TRBD2
J gene: TRBJ2-7
clone size: few
CDR3 DNA: TGTGCCAGCAGCTTAGTCCAGGGGACTAGCCGGACCGCCGAGCAGTACTTC
CDR3 protein: CASSLVQGTSRTAEQYF

V gene: TRBV12-3/TRBV12-4
D gene: TRBD2
J gene: TRBJ2-1
clone size: .
CDR3 DNA: TGTGCCAGCAGAGCCGGGACTAGCGGGGGATATGAGCAGTTCTTC
CDR3 protein: CASRAGTSGGYEQFF

V gene: TRBV7-9
D gene: .
J gene: TRBJ2-2
clone size: few
CDR3 DNA: TGTGCCAGCAGCTCAATGGGTACTACCAACACCGGGGAGCTGTTTTTT
CDR3 protein: CASSSMGTTNTGELFF

V gene: TRBV2
D gene: TRBD1
J gene: TRBJ2-7
clone size: few
CDR3 DNA: TGTGCCAGCAGTATCCAGACAGGGCCACCGGACGAGCAGTACTTC
CDR3 protein: CASSIQTGPPDEQYF

V gene: TRBV29-1
D gene: TRBD2
J gene: TRBJ2-1
clone size: .
CDR3 DNA: TGCAGCGTGACACTGTTAGCGGGACCAACCTTCAATGAGCAGTTCTTC
CDR3 protein: CSVTLLAGPTFNEQFF

V gene: TRBV14
D gene: TRBD1
J gene: TRBJ2-6
clone size: .
CDR3 DNA: TGTGCCAGCAGCCCACCTCGGGACAGGGGACTTGGGGCCAACGTCCTGACTTTC
CDR3 protein: CASSPPRDRGLGANVLTF

V gene: TRBV9
D gene: TRBD2
J gene: TRBJ2-7
clone size: .
CDR3 DNA: TGTGCCAGCAGCGTAGGTCCTAGCGGACCTTACGAGCAGTACTTC
CDR3 protein: CASSVGPSGPYEQYF

V gene: TRBV15
D gene: .
J gene: TRBJ2-1
clone size: .
CDR3 DNA: TGTGCCACCAGCAGAGCAGGCGCCTTGAATGAGCAGTTCTTC
CDR3 protein: CATSRAGALNEQFF

V gene: TRBV2
D gene: .
J gene: TRBJ2-1
clone size: few
CDR3 DNA: TGTGCCAGCAGTGAATCCGGAGTGTCTAGCGCAACCTACAATGAGCAGTTCTTC
CDR3 protein: CASSESGVSSATYNEQFF

V gene: TRBV19
D gene: .
J gene: TRBJ1-1
clone size: .
CDR3 DNA: TGTGCCAGTAGTGCTTGGGACTCTTCAGGCACTGAAGCTTTCTTT
CDR3 protein: CASSAWDSSGTEAFF

V gene: TRBV28
D gene: TRBD1
J gene: TRBJ2-1
clone size: .
CDR3 DNA: TGTGCCAGCAGTTTTGGACAGGGTTGGGGTGAGCAGTTCTTC
CDR3 protein: CASSFGQGWGEQFF

V gene: TRBV12-3/TRBV12-4
D gene: .
J gene: TRBJ2-3
clone size: few
CDR3 DNA: TGTGCCAGCAGAACCGGGGACCCTGGGAGTGGCACAGATACGCAGTATTTT
CDR3 protein: CASRTGDPGSGTDTQYF

V gene: TRBV9
D gene: .
J gene: TRBJ2-2
clone size: .
CDR3 DNA: TGTGCCAGCAGCGGGGCGGTAACCGGGGAGCTGTTTTTT
CDR3 protein: CASSGAVTGELFF

V gene: TRBV20-1
D gene: TRBD1
J gene: TRBJ1-1
clone size: few
CDR3 DNA: TGCAGTGCCGACAGGGGAGGGGCTGAAGCTTTCTTT
CDR3 protein: CSADRGGAEAFF

V gene: TRBV5-1
D gene: TRBD2
J gene: TRBJ2-3
clone size: few
CDR3 DNA: TGCGCCAGCAGCTCCCTAGCGGGAGGTTATACTAGCACAGATACGCAGTATTTT
CDR3 protein: CASSSLAGGYTSTDTQYF

V gene: TRBV10-2
D gene: .
J gene: TRBJ2-1
clone size: .
CDR3 DNA: TGCGCCAGCAGTGGCCCCCAAAGAGGTGGTGAGCAGTTCTTC
CDR3 protein: CASSGPQRGGEQFF

V gene: TRBV5-1
D gene: TRBD1
J gene: TRBJ2-5
clone size: few
CDR3 DNA: TGCGCCAGCAGCTTGGTAGGGACAGGGGTAGAGACCCAGTACTTC
CDR3 protein: CASSLVGTGVETQYF

V gene: TRBV24-1
D gene: TRBD1
J gene: TRBJ1-1
clone size: .
CDR3 DNA: TGTGCCACCAGTGACAATACCAGGGGGCGCACTGAAGCTTTCTTT
CDR3 protein: CATSDNTRGRTEAFF

V gene: TRBV7-2
D gene: .
J gene: TRBJ2-3
clone size: few
CDR3 DNA: TGTGCCAGCAGCTTACGAGCTCCCAGAGATACGCAGTATTTT
CDR3 protein: CASSLRAPRDTQYF

V gene: TRBV11-2
D gene: TRBD1
J gene: TRBJ2-2
clone size: .
CDR3 DNA: TGTGCCAGCAGCCGGAATACAGGGGGAGGAAGGACCGGGGAGCTGTTTTTT
CDR3 protein: CASSRNTGGGRTGELFF

V gene: TRBV29-1
D gene: .
J gene: TRBJ2-4
clone size: few
CDR3 DNA: TGCAGCGCCGGTGGAACCGGGACTCACGCGAGGGACATTCAGTACTTC
CDR3 protein: CSAGGTGTHARDIQYF

V gene: TRBV4-1
D gene: .
J gene: TRBJ1-1
clone size: few
CDR3 DNA: TGCGCCAGCAGCCGGGCCCAGCAGGGCCAGGGGACTGAAGCTTTCTTT
CDR3 protein: CASSRAQQGQGTEAFF

V gene: TRBV7-8
D gene: .
J gene: TRBJ2-2
clone size: few
CDR3 DNA: TGTGCCAGCAGATCAGAGGGGGTGGGGGTCACCGGGGAGCTGTTTTTT
CDR3 protein: CASRSEGVGVTGELFF

V gene: TRBV20-1
D gene: TRBD2
J gene: TRBJ2-6
clone size: .
CDR3 DNA: TGCAGTGCCCCTTACCGTAGCGGGGGGACCTCTGGGGCCAACGTCCTGACTTTC
CDR3 protein: CSAPYRSGGTSGANVLTF

V gene: TRBV20-1
D gene: .
J gene: TRBJ2-3
clone size: .
CDR3 DNA: TGCAGTGCTAGTGGCGAGATCACAGATACGCAGTATTTT
CDR3 protein: CSASGEITDTQYF

V gene: TRBV10-3
D gene: .
J gene: TRBJ2-1
clone size: .
CDR3 DNA: TGTGCCATCGGAAAAGAAAATGAGCAGTTCTTC
CDR3 protein: CAIGKENEQFF

V gene: TRBV12-3/TRBV12-4
D gene: TRBD1
J gene: TRBJ2-6
clone size: many
CDR3 DNA: TGTGCCAGCAGCTCCGTTGGAACAGGGGCTTTCTCTGGGGCCAACGTCCTGACTTTC
CDR3 protein: CASSSVGTGAFSGANVLTF

V gene: TRBV5-1
D gene: .
J gene: TRBJ2-3
clone size: few
CDR3 DNA: TGCGCCAGCAGCGGGGGACTTTCTAATAGCGCAGATACGCAGTATTTT
CDR3 protein: CASSGGLSNSADTQYF

V gene: TRBV27
D gene: TRBD1
J gene: TRBJ1-2
clone size: .
CDR3 DNA: TGTGCCAGCTGGGGTTCCGGGACAGGGTTGCGGTACACCTTC
CDR3 protein: CASWGSGTGLRYTF

V gene: TRBV5-1
D gene: .
J gene: TRBJ2-2
clone size: few
CDR3 DNA: TGCGCCAGCAGCTTGGAAGCATTCAACACCGGGGAGCTGTTTTTT
CDR3 protein: CASSLEAFNTGELFF

V gene: TRBV6-5
D gene: TRBD2
J gene: TRBJ2-1
clone size: .
CDR3 DNA: TGTGCCAGCAGTTTGACTAGCGGGGGATTCTACAATGAGCAGTTCTTC
CDR3 protein: CASSLTSGGFYNEQFF

V gene: TRBV12-3/TRBV12-4
D gene: TRBD2
J gene: TRBJ2-1
clone size: few
CDR3 DNA: TGTGCCAGCACTTTCGAGTTATCACTAGCGGGGTACAATGAGCAGTTCTTC
CDR3 protein: CASTFELSLAGYNEQFF

V gene: TRBV6-4
D gene: TRBD2
J gene: TRBJ2-1
clone size: once
CDR3 DNA: TGTGCCAGCAGTCCGACAGCGGGAATCGGTGAGCAGTTCTTC
CDR3 protein: CASSPTAGIGEQFF

V gene: TRBV10-3
D gene: .
J gene: TRBJ1-1
clone size: few
CDR3 DNA: TGTGCCATCAGCAACCAGGGGAACACTGAAGCTTTCTTT
CDR3 protein: CAISNQGNTEAFF

V gene: TRBV4-1
D gene: .
J gene: TRBJ2-4
clone size: .
CDR3 DNA: TGCGCCAGCAGCCAAGAGCGAGCCTCGGGGCAGTACTTC
CDR3 protein: CASSQERASGQYF

V gene: TRBV18
D gene: .
J gene: TRBJ2-2
clone size: few
CDR3 DNA: TGTGCCAGCTCGCCTATGGGACACCAGAACACCGGGGAGCTGTTTTTT
CDR3 protein: CASSPMGHQNTGELFF

V gene: TRBV5-1
D gene: TRBD2
J gene: TRBJ2-7
clone size: .
CDR3 DNA: TGCGCCAGCAGCATCGGACTAGCGGGAGGCCAATACGAGCAGTACTTC
CDR3 protein: CASSIGLAGGQYEQYF

V gene: TRBV5-1
D gene: TRBD2
J gene: TRBJ2-3
clone size: .
CDR3 DNA: TGCGCCAGCAGCCCGGGACTAGCGGGGTCTAGCACAGATACGCAGTATTTT
CDR3 protein: CASSPGLAGSSTDTQYF

V gene: TRBV29-1
D gene: .
J gene: TRBJ2-3
clone size: .
CDR3 DNA: TGCAGCGTTGAAGACGGACTTTCCCCAGATACGCAGTATTTT
CDR3 protein: CSVEDGLSPDTQYF